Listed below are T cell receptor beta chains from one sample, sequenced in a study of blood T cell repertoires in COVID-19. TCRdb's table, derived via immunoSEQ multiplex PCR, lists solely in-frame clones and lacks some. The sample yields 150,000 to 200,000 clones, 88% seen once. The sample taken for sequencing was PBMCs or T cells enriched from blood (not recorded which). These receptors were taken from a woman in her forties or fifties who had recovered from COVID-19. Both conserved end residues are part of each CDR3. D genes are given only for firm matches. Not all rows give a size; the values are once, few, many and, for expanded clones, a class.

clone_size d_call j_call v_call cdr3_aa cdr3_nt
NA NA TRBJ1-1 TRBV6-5 CASNGDLGVTEAFF TGTGCCAGCAATGGGGACTTAGGAGTCACTGAAGCTTTCTTT
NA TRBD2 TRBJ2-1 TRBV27 CASSSLLAVSSYNEQFF TGTGCCAGCAGTTCACTACTAGCGGTCAGCTCCTACAATGAGCAGTTCTTC
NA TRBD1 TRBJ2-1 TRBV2 CASSSGTGEFF TGTGCCAGCAGTTCCGGGACAGGGGAGTTCTTC
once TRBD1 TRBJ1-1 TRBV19 CASTHLGGGASTEAFF TGTGCCAGTACCCACCTAGGAGGGGGCGCGAGCACTGAAGCTTTCTTT
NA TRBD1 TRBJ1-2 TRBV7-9 CASSPEGTAFNYGYTF TGTGCCAGCAGTCCCGAAGGGACAGCCTTTAACTATGGCTACACCTTC
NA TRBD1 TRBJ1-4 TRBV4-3 CASSQGTGQGYEKLFF TGCGCCAGCAGCCAAGGAACGGGACAGGGGTATGAAAAACTGTTTTTT
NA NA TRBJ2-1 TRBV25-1 CASSEYPPENEQFF TGTGCCAGCAGTGAATACCCTCCGGAGAATGAGCAGTTCTTC
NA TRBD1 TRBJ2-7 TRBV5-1 CASGLNPGTGSDEQYF TGCGCCAGCGGCTTGAATCCCGGGACAGGGAGCGACGAGCAGTACTTC
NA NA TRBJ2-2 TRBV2 CASRQDGTRELFF TGTGCCAGTAGACAGGACGGAACCCGGGAGCTGTTTTTT
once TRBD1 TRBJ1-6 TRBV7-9 CASSLRGLNNSPLHF TGTGCCAGCAGCTTAAGGGGGCTGAATAATTCACCCCTCCACTTT
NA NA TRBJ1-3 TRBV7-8 CASSSQGLPPLSGNTIYF TGTGCCAGCAGTAGCCAGGGACTACCTCCCCTCTCTGGAAACACCATATATTTT
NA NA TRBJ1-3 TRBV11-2 CASSPSRGVSGNTIYF TGTGCCAGCAGCCCGTCCCGGGGGGTATCTGGAAACACCATATATTTT
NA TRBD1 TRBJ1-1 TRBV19 CASDRQGRAFF TGTGCCAGTGACAGACAGGGGAGAGCTTTCTTT
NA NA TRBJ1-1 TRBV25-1 CASSEGGANTEAFF TGTGCCAGCAGTGAAGGAGGGGCGAACACTGAAGCTTTCTTT
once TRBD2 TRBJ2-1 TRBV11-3 CASSRGTSAGNEQFF TGTGCCAGCAGCAGAGGGACTAGCGCAGGGAATGAGCAGTTCTTC
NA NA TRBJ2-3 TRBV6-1 CASSEPGADTQYF TGTGCCAGCAGTGAACCGGGAGCAGATACGCAGTATTTT
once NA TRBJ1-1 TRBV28 CASSLIFRAGTEAFF TGTGCCAGCAGTTTAATTTTTCGGGCAGGGACTGAAGCTTTCTTT
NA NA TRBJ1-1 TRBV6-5 CASSYPVGLKNTEAFF TGTGCCAGCAGTTACCCGGTCGGACTGAAGAACACTGAAGCTTTCTTT
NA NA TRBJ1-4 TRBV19 CASRRDSNEKLFF TGTGCCAGCCGACGCGACAGCAATGAAAAACTGTTTTTT
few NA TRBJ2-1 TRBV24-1 CATSGSFEKYNEQFF TGTGCCACCAGTGGATCCTTTGAGAAGTACAATGAGCAGTTCTTC
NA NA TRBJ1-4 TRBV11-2 CASSLIRTNEKLFF TGTGCCAGCAGCTTGATCAGAACTAATGAAAAACTGTTTTTT
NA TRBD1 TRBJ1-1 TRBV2 CASSVYRGNTEAFF TGTGCCAGCAGTGTATACAGGGGGAACACTGAAGCTTTCTTT
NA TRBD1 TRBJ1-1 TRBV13 CASSSTGARAEAFF TGTGCCAGCAGCTCGACAGGGGCCCGGGCTGAAGCTTTCTTT
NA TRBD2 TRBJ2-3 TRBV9 CASSVAPGAGGPVGTDTQYF TGTGCCAGCAGCGTAGCCCCGGGGGCGGGGGGGCCGGTTGGCACAGATACGCAGTATTTT
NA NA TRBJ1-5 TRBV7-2 CASSLVGSRNQPQHF TGTGCCAGCAGCTTAGTGGGGAGCCGCAATCAGCCCCAGCATTTT
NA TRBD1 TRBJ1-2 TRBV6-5 CASSYRGHLSGYTF TGTGCCAGCAGTTACAGGGGGCATCTCTCTGGCTACACCTTC